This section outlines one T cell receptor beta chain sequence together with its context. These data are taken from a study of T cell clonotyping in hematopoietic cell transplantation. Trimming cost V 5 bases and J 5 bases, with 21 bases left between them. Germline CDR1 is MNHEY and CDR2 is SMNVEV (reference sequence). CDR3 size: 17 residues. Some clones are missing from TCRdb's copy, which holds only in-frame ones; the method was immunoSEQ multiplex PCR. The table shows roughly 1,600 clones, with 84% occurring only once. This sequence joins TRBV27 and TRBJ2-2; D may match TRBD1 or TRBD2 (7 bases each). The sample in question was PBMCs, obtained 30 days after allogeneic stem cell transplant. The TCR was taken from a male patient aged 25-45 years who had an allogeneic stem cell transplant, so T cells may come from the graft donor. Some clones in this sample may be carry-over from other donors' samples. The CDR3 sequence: CASSLQTGRGSTGELFF. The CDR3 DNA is TGTGCCAGCAGTCTACAGACAGGGCGCGGGAGTACCGGGGAGCTGTTTTTT.